Below, 26 T cell receptor beta chains from the same sample are listed, as sequenced in a study of cytomegalovirus exposure and HLA in healthy donors. PCR amplification relied on 60 Vbeta primers (plus 13 Jbeta primers). The assay was immunoSEQ multiplex PCR, and TCRdb's table has in-frame clones only and misses some. The data show 150,000 to 180,000 clones, approximately 80% seen once. The material sequenced was PBMCs. These receptors were collected from a man aged 30 to 39 in good health and CMV-seropositive.

The rearrangement uses TRBV5-5 and TRBJ1-5; 9 nucleotides line up with TRBD1. V shed 2 bases and J 5 bases; nucleotides not matched to a gene: 5. Germline V lookup: CDR1 SGHKS, CDR2 YYEKEE (reference sequence). The CDR3 runs 15 residues. The CDR3 spells CASSFSGQGDQPQHF. DNA of the CDR3: TGTGCCAGCAGCTTTTCGGGACAGGGTGATCAGCCCCAGCATTTT.

The chain has TRBV29-1 and TRBJ2-5; 7 bases match TRBD1. CDR3 length equals 12 residues. CDR1 SQVTM and CDR2 ANQGSEA come from the germline V gene. With 7 bases clipped from V and 1 base from J, the junction kept 3 bases outside the gene matches. In DNA form, the CDR3 reads TGCAGCGCTGGGACAGCCCAAGAGACCCAGTACTTC. Translating gives CSAGTAQETQYF. The whole variable domain, filled in from reference TRBV29-1 and TRBJ2-5, reads SAVISQKPSRDICQRGTSLTIQCQVDSQVTMMFWYRQQPGQSLTLIATANQGSEATYESGFVIDKFPISRPNLTFSTLTVSNMSPEDSSIYLCSAGTAQETQYFGPGTRLLVL.

This clone was detected once. This chain uses TRBV5-6 with TRBJ2-5; maybe TRBD1 (6 bases). Trimming cost V 2 bases and J 4 bases, with 12 bases left between them. Germline-derived CDR1 and CDR2 are SGHDT and YYEEEE. This CDR3 has 14 residues. The CDR3 loop is CASSFQGGRETQYF. The CDR3 DNA follows: TGTGCCAGCAGCTTCCAAGGGGGTAGAGAGACCCAGTACTTC.

About this clone: Distinct nucleotide sequences in the sample also encode this CDR3. This rearrangement joins TRBV9 to TRBJ2-7, with a possible D match to TRBD1 (6 bases). The CDR3 contains 15 residues. In germline, CDR1 is SGDLS, CDR2 YYNGEE. V was trimmed by 2 bases and J by 1 base, leaving 13 bases between them. The CDR3 nucleotides read TGTGCCAGCAGCGTCACCGCGACAGGATCCTACGAGCAGTACTTC. Its translation is CASSVTATGSYEQYF.

The V and J genes are TRBV5-4 and TRBJ1-2; 8 bases match TRBD1. The V segment lost 4 bases and the J segment 6 bases; nucleotides outside the gene matches: 8. This CDR3 region has 14 residues. Germline V gives CDR1 SGHNT, CDR2 YYREEE (reference sequence). The CDR3 sequence: CASSPGQGRNGYTF. CDR3 bases: TGTGCCAGCAGCCCCGGACAGGGTAGGAATGGCTACACCTTC.

The chain has TRBV28 and TRBJ2-7, with D perhaps matching TRBD1 (8 bases). This CDR3 spans 18 amino acids. Trimming removed 3 bases at V and 0 bases at J, with 21 bases between. Germline V lookup: CDR1 MDHEN, CDR2 SYDVKM. The CDR3 here is CASSFDREGQASSYEQYF. The CDR3 nucleotides read TGTGCCAGCAGTTTCGACAGGGAGGGACAGGCGAGCTCCTACGAGCAGTACTTC.

J is TRBJ2-3 and V is TRBV6-4, with D maybe TRBD2 (5 bases). This CDR3 has 16 amino acids. V was shortened by 5 bases and J by 2 bases, with 17 bases between the two germline ends. Germline V gives CDR1 MRHNA, CDR2 SNTAGT. CDR3 region: CASSRGFGLTTDTQYF. The CDR3, as DNA: TGTGCCAGCAGTCGAGGGTTTGGCCTTACCACAGATACGCAGTATTTT.

The chain links TRBV5-6 to TRBJ1-4; D might be TRBD1 (5 bases). The V gene's germline CDR1 is SGHDT and CDR2 YYEEEE. CDR3 size: 17 residues. V lost 2 bases and J lost 0, with 14 bases in between. DNA of the CDR3: TGTGCCAGCAGCTTTTTCACAGGTGAATCAACTAATGAAAAACTGTTTTTT. Amino acid sequence: CASSFFTGESTNEKLFF.

This clone was picked up one time. The genes are TRBV18 and TRBJ2-5; D unclear. The V end lost 2 bases, the J end lost 2 bases, and 9 bases lay between the germline ends. Germline V CDR1 and CDR2: KGHSH, LQKENI. The CDR3 runs 14 residues. CDR3 nucleotide sequence: TGTGCCAGCTCACCAGCCAGGCGACAAGAGACCCAGTACTTC. Translating it yields CASSPARRQETQYF.

This sequence joins TRBV10-2 and TRBJ2-5; 7 bases are a match to TRBD1. The CDR3 totals 14 residues. V was pared by 4 bases and J by 3 bases, with 5 bases of the junction left unmatched. Germline values: CDR1 WSHSY, CDR2 SAAADI. The CDR3 nucleotides read TGCGCCAGCAGTGGTACAGGGGTAGAAGAGACCCAGTACTTC. Its translation: CASSGTGVEETQYF.

This clone showed up just a few times. J is TRBJ1-1 and V is TRBV6-6; 7 nucleotides agree with TRBD1. This CDR3 comprises 14 residues. Germline V gene lookup returns CDR1 MNHNY and CDR2 SVGAGI (reference sequence). Trimming removed 0 bases from V and 6 bases from J; junction bases left unmatched: 4. The CDR3 region has the DNA TGTGCCAGCAGTTACTCGACAGGGACCCCTGAAGCTTTCTTT. Residues: CASSYSTGTPEAFF.

This rearrangement joins TRBV19 to TRBJ2-2; a possible D gene is TRBD1 (6 bases). The germline gives CDR1 LNHDA, CDR2 SQIVND (reference sequence). CDR3 length: 15 amino acids. Trimming took 6 bases from V and 5 from J, leaving 16 bases between them. The CDR3 is CASSPRGRGTGELFF. The CDR3 DNA sequence: TGTGCCAGTAGCCCCAGGGGTAGGGGGACCGGGGAGCTGTTTTTT.

The rearrangement links TRBV27 to TRBJ1-1; 8 bases are shared with TRBD1. Germline V lookup: CDR1 MNHEY, CDR2 SMNVEV (reference sequence). There are 17 residues in the CDR3. J lost 2 bases, V lost 3 bases, and 11 bases had no gene match. This CDR3 reads CASSLPPGQAINTEAFF. Written as DNA, the CDR3 is TGTGCCAGCAGTTTGCCGCCGGGACAGGCTATAAACACTGAAGCTTTCTTT.

CDR3 sequence: CASSPQMRGWDQPQHF. CDR3 nucleotides: TGTGCCAGCAGTCCTCAGATGCGAGGGTGGGATCAGCCCCAGCATTTT. The V and J genes are TRBV28 and TRBJ1-5; D is unresolved. The CDR3 loop spans 16 amino acids. Between the trimmed V and J ends, which lost 5 bases and 5 bases, there was a span of 19 bases. Germline V gene data show CDR1 as MDHEN and CDR2 as SYDVKM.

In this sample, this clone turned up once. At one end the junction does not follow the germline gene, possibly because of a read error. This chain connects TRBV25-1 to TRBJ1-2; D is possibly TRBD1 (6 bases). The CDR3 covers 16 residues. Germline assignment: CDR1 MGHDK and CDR2 SYGVNS. This CDR3 reads CASSEHGQLTNYGYPF. Written as DNA, the CDR3 is TGTGCCAGCAGTGAACACGGACAGCTAACTAACTATGGCTACCCCTTC.

This clone occurred once. The rearrangement uses TRBV9 and TRBJ2-5; 8 positions agree with TRBD2. With V trimmed by 0 bases and J by 4 bases, 5 bases remained unmatched. From germline, CDR1 is SGDLS and CDR2 YYNGEE. The CDR3 extends over 15 amino acids. The CDR3 DNA reads TGTGCCAGCAGCGTAGGCGGCGGGAGGACAGAGACCCAGTACTTC. This sequence encodes CASSVGGGRTETQYF.

The V call is TRBV10-1, the J call TRBJ2-7; 8 bases are shared with TRBD1. This CDR3 comprises 13 residues. Germline CDR1 and CDR2: WNHNN and SYGVQD (reference sequence). V gave up 1 base and J gave up 7 bases; unmatched junction bases: 3. CDR3 in DNA: TGCGCCAGCAGTGAGTATCGACAGGGGGAGCAGTACTTC. Protein product: CASSEYRQGEQYF.

V gene TRBV4-2 combines with J gene TRBJ2-7; D may be TRBD2 (6 bases). CDR1 is LGHNA and CDR2 is YNFKEQ in the germline V gene. V was trimmed by 4 bases and J by 0 bases, leaving 13 bases between them. The CDR3 runs to 15 residues. CDR3 nucleotides: TGTGCCAGCAGCCCGGACCGGGAGAGCTCCTACGAGCAGTACTTC. It encodes CASSPDRESSYEQYF.

This chain connects TRBV7-3 to TRBJ2-1, with D possibly TRBD1 on 6 matching bases. The V end lost 2 bases, the J end lost 9 bases, and 20 bases lay between the germline ends. The CDR3 length is 16 residues. Germline V gene data show CDR1 as SGHTA and CDR2 as FQGTGA. CDR3 protein: CASSLFGGLTEGEQFF. CDR3 DNA sequence: TGTGCCAGCAGCTTATTTGGGGGCCTGACTGAGGGTGAGCAGTTCTTC.

V usage is TRBV29-1 and J usage is TRBJ2-1; 9 positions match TRBD2. Germline CDR1 is SQVTM and CDR2 is ANQGSEA. Trimming at V came to 7 bases and at J to 4 bases, leaving 8 bases not matched to a gene. This CDR3 contains 14 residues. The CDR3 region is CSAPLTSGYNEQFF. CDR3 bases: TGCAGCGCGCCTTTAACTAGCGGGTACAATGAGCAGTTCTTC.

J is TRBJ1-5 and V is TRBV6-6; 8 nucleotides line up with TRBD1. Germline V lookup: CDR1 MNHNY, CDR2 SVGAGI (reference sequence). The CDR3 runs to 16 residues. Unmatched junction bases numbered 3, after V lost 0 bases and J lost 2 bases. The CDR3 bases are TGTGCCAGCAGTTACTCCGGACAGGGTCGCAATCAGCCCCAGCATTTT. As protein: CASSYSGQGRNQPQHF.

Turning to this clone: Other DNA sequences of this sample code for an identical CDR3. The genes are TRBV19 and TRBJ1-5, with 7 bases matching TRBD1. The V gene end was trimmed by 4 bases and the J gene end by 1 base; junction bases not matched to a gene: 4. Germline-derived CDR1 and CDR2 are LNHDA and SQIVND (reference sequence). The CDR3 runs 15 residues. CDR3 DNA sequence: TGTGCCAGTAGTACACAACAGGGGAGCAATCAGCCCCAGCATTTT. It is translated as CASSTQQGSNQPQHF.

The gene calls are TRBV7-8 and TRBJ2-7; D is perhaps TRBD1 (6 bases). The germline V gene encodes CDR1 SGHVS and CDR2 FQNEAQ. The CDR3 has 14 amino acids. V was cut by 5 bases and J by 3 bases, with 14 bases left in between. CDR3 nucleotides: TGTGCCAGCAGCGACCTAGAGGGGGTCTACGAGCAGTACTTC. Residues: CASSDLEGVYEQYF.

The CDR3 coding sequence is TGCAGCGTTGTTGCAGACTACGAGCAGTACTTC. Its protein product is CSVVADYEQYF. V and J are TRBV29-1 and TRBJ2-7, with D hard to call. The V end was cut by 4 bases, the J end by 3 bases, with 7 bases between. Per the germline V gene, CDR1 is SQVTM and CDR2 is ANQGSEA. CDR3 size: 11 residues.

J is TRBJ2-3 and V is TRBV5-4; D unresolved. The CDR3 length is 14 residues. Germline CDR1 and CDR2: SGHNT and YYREEE (reference sequence). Between the trimmed V and J ends, which lost 0 bases and 0 bases, there was a span of 5 bases. The CDR3 reads CASSLDGSTDTQYF. CDR3 bases: TGTGCCAGCAGCTTGGACGGGAGCACAGATACGCAGTATTTT.

The sample holds a few counts of this clone. V usage is TRBV5-6 and J usage is TRBJ1-1, with 7 bases lining up with TRBD1. The CDR3 contains 17 residues. Germline CDR1 is SGHDT and CDR2 is YYEEEE. Trimming cost V 0 bases and J 2 bases; bases outside gene matches: 10. The CDR3, as DNA: TGTGCCAGCAGCTTGGGATTATACAGGGGCCTTAACACTGAAGCTTTCTTT. Its translation: CASSLGLYRGLNTEAFF.